The clone carrying this TCR beta chain shows up as medium-sized (0.01 to 0.1%) by frequency. Its antigen is as yet unknown. The CDR3 spans 15 residues. The record lacks a DNA sequence. Per germline, CDR1 LNHDA and CDR2 SQIVND (reference sequence). This entry comes from a study of synovial regulatory T cells in juvenile arthritis. Whole-study results and caveats: Synovial Teff and blood CPL repertoires partially overlapped with iaTreg TCR repertoires, which were largely patient-private.

Clones were read by immunoSEQ multiplex PCR, and TCRdb kept only the in-frame ones, dropping some. In total, the table holds around 2,000 clones. The synovial samples were synovial fluid, paired with peripheral blood from each active arthritis patient. The receptor was derived from a donor younger than 30 with juvenile idiopathic arthritis. Source material: Treg cells from the synovium. The V gene is TRBV19, the J gene TRBJ1-5; there is no DNA to check the TCRdb D call of TRBD1. The CDR3 loop is CATGQGSYSNQPQHF.